One sample yielded the 14 T cell receptor beta chains listed below, sequenced in a study of beta chain features in type 1 diabetes. General observations from the study: Shortening that was moderate but significant affected the TCRB CDR3s of Type 1 diabetes patients in all four CD4+ subsets.

The investigators reverse transcribed all of the isolated RNA, so they sequenced expressed TCRB transcripts. The repertoire was sequenced with immunoSEQ multiplex PCR; TCRdb's copy has only in-frame clones and lacks some. The sample lists 640,000 or so clones; about 14% were seen once. Antigen specificity for these receptors is unknown. Material: naive CD4+ T cells from blood. The receptors come from a young man with type 1 diabetes.

The V and J genes are TRBV11-3 and TRBJ2-5; unclear D gene. The V end lost 6 bases, the J end lost 5 bases, and 16 bases lay between the germline ends. Germline lookup yields CDR1 SGHNT and CDR2 YENEEA. There are 14 residues in the CDR3. CDR3 amino acids: CASSWSAGWETQYF. CDR3 nucleotides: TGTGCCAGCAGTTGGTCGGCTGGTTGGGAGACCCAGTACTTC.

With respect to this clone: At the DNA level, this CDR3 is encoded by other sequences in the same sample as well. V usage is TRBV18 and J usage is TRBJ2-5; no firm D call. V lost 0 bases, J lost 2 bases, and 7 bases lay in between. This CDR3 has 14 amino acids. Germline V gene sequence: CDR1 KGHSH, CDR2 LQKENI. CDR3 DNA: TGTGCCAGCTCACCACCGGGCCGGCAAGAGACCCAGTACTTC. Protein sequence: CASSPPGRQETQYF.

This clone was seen more than once but under ten times. The rearrangement links TRBV30 to TRBJ2-3; TRBD1 matches 7 bases. The CDR3 runs to 13 residues. In germline, CDR1 is GTSNPN, CDR2 SVGIG (reference sequence). V was pared by 6 bases and J by 1 base, with 4 bases of the junction left unmatched. The CDR3 protein is CACEGGGTDTQYF. The CDR3 DNA sequence: TGTGCCTGCGAAGGGGGCGGCACAGATACGCAGTATTTT. The full variable domain, its missing parts supplied by reference TRBV30 and TRBJ2-3, is SQTIHQWPATLVQPVGSPLSLECTVEGTSNPNLYWYRQAAGRGLQLLFYSVGIGQISSEVPQNLSASRPQDRQFILSSKKLLLSDSGFYLCACEGGGTDTQYFGPGTRLTVL.

In this sample, this clone turned up a few times. J is TRBJ2-7 and V is TRBV29-1, with 8 bases identical to TRBD1. The ends lost 7 bases at V and 1 base at J; junction bases unmatched: 6. CDR1 is SQVTM, CDR2 ANQGSEA, per germline. The CDR3 totals 13 residues. Here the CDR3 DNA reads TGCAGCGGCGGACAGGGAAGGTCCTACGAGCAGTACTTC. Encoded protein: CSGGQGRSYEQYF.

This clone appeared a few times. V and J are TRBV10-3 and TRBJ2-1; 7 positions agree with TRBD2. V shed 3 bases, J shed 5 bases, and the junction held 4 bases outside the gene matches. Germline loops: CDR1 ENHRY, CDR2 SYGVKD. The CDR3 loop spans 14 amino acids. The CDR3 nucleotides read TGTGCCATCAGTGAAGCTAGCGGACACAATGAGCAGTTCTTC. This encodes CAISEASGHNEQFF.

There are a few counts of this clone. V is TRBV4-3 and J is TRBJ2-3; D may be TRBD1 (5 bases). Trimming cost V 0 bases and J 0 bases, with 19 bases left between them. The CDR3 is 19 amino acids. The V gene's germline CDR1 is LGHNA and CDR2 YSLEER. Here the CDR3 DNA reads TGCGCCAGCAGCCAAGACCGGGCAGGGCAGTTGACTAGCACAGATACGCAGTATTTT. This encodes CASSQDRAGQLTSTDTQYF.

This chain links TRBV4-2 with TRBJ2-1; D is uncertain. The length of the CDR3 is 13 residues. The V end lost 0 bases, the J end lost 7 bases, and 7 bases lay between the germline ends. The V gene's germline CDR1 is LGHNA and CDR2 YNFKEQ. CDR3 loop: CASSQDRANEQFF. The DNA of the CDR3 is TGTGCCAGCAGCCAAGATCGAGCAAATGAGCAGTTCTTC.

This clone was observed a few times. V usage is TRBV5-1 and J usage is TRBJ1-1; D is unresolved. The CDR3 has 16 amino acids. Germline CDR1 reads SGHRS; CDR2 reads YFSETQ. V was shortened by 0 bases and J by 1 base, with 13 bases between the two germline ends. The CDR3 region is CASSLVGVGKNTEAFF. The CDR3 coding sequence is TGCGCCAGCAGCTTGGTTGGGGTAGGGAAGAACACTGAAGCTTTCTTT.

This chain uses TRBV5-1 with TRBJ1-2; 7 bases are shared with TRBD1. The germline gives CDR1 SGHRS, CDR2 YFSETQ. The ends lost 4 bases at V and 5 bases at J; junction bases unmatched: 5. This CDR3 region has 13 residues. DNA of the CDR3: TGCGCCAGCAGCCTGGGACAGAGTTATGGCTACACCTTC. It yields the protein CASSLGQSYGYTF.

V is TRBV18 and J is TRBJ2-1; possibly TRBD2 for D (6 bases). V was pared by 3 bases and J by 10 bases, with 10 bases between. The germline CDR1 and CDR2 sequences are KGHSH and LQKENI. The CDR3 is made up of 12 amino acids. The CDR3 region has the DNA TGTGCCAGCTCACCGCCCGGGAGAGAGCAGTTCTTC. It encodes CASSPPGREQFF.

This clone was counted a few times. V gene TRBV10-3 combines with J gene TRBJ1-4; D gene uncertain. Per germline, CDR1 ENHRY and CDR2 SYGVKD. This CDR3 contains 14 residues. The V end was cut by 10 bases, the J end by 0 bases, with 12 bases between. CDR3 sequence reads: CATRGTSTNEKLFF. Here the CDR3 DNA reads TGTGCCACCAGAGGCACCTCAACTAATGAAAAACTGTTTTTT.

This clone was counted between two and nine times. V is TRBV6-6 and J is TRBJ2-7; D is perhaps TRBD1 (6 bases). Germline values: CDR1 MNHNY, CDR2 SVGAGI (reference sequence). The length of the CDR3 is 13 residues. V lost 8 bases to trimming and J lost 1 base, with 12 bases between them. CDR3 sequence: CASAGTSSYEQYF. Written as DNA, the CDR3 is TGTGCCAGCGCCGGGACATCGTCCTACGAGCAGTACTTC.

The chain uses TRBV10-2 and TRBJ1-1; no clear D gene. Germline V CDR1 and CDR2: WSHSY, SAAADI. The CDR3 runs 17 residues. V lost 0 bases, J lost 6 bases, and 20 bases lay in between. CDR3 sequence (DNA): TGCGCCAGCAGTGAGTCTTTCGGTCCGAGACAAGTACCTGAAGCTTTCTTT. Protein: CASSESFGPRQVPEAFF.

The table lists this clone with a few counts. At the DNA level, this CDR3 is encoded by other sequences in the same sample as well. V gene TRBV19 combines with J gene TRBJ1-5, with D uncertain. The germline gives CDR1 LNHDA, CDR2 SQIVND (reference sequence). Trimming took off 3 bases at V and 6 bases at J, with 6 bases between the two ends. The CDR3 contains 12 residues. The chain's CDR3 is CASSILGQPQHF. The CDR3, as DNA: TGTGCCAGTAGTATTTTGGGTCAGCCCCAGCATTTT.